This TCR beta chain was obtained from a study of identical twins. This CDR3 contains 15 residues. Germline trimming cut 6 bases from V and 10 bases from J; bases unmatched to any gene: 13. Germline V lookup: CDR1 SQVTM, CDR2 ANQGSEA. TCRdb analysed the 5' RACE reads with MiXCR anew, one entry per CDR3 protein. The sample records a few hundred thousand distinct CDR3 sequences, approximately 16% being singletons. The sample holds a few counts of this clonotype. What it recognizes is unknown. Study-wide points: Zero-insertion analyses might be partly confounded by invariant T cells like MAIT and iNKT.

These data were also filed under a second study, of yellow fever vaccine responses in identical twins.

The chain couples TRBV29-1 to TRBJ2-1; 12 bases are a match to TRBD2. Sequenced: CD4+ T cells sorted from blood. The sequence was collected from a woman between 18 and 29 years old in good health. The CDR3 DNA follows: TGCAGCGTCCTACTACCTAGCGGGGGGGCCTGGGAGCAGTTCTTC. Encoded protein: CSVLLPSGGAWEQFF.